The clone carrying this T cell receptor beta chain has a count of ten or more. No antigen is known for it. V was shortened by 7 bases and J by 5 bases, with 12 bases between the two germline ends. The CDR3 runs 13 residues. Germline V lookup: CDR1 LNHDA, CDR2 SQIVND (reference sequence). There were TCR beta CDR3 regions amplified from RNA transcripts. HTBI primers were employed in a first-round RT-PCR of the TCR CDR3. Via MiXCR, TCRdb re-called the multiplex PCR reads, giving one row per CDR3 protein. The sample shows about 570,000 distinct CDR3 sequences, roughly 46% of them seen only once. This entry belongs to a study of T cells in Graves' hyperthyroidism and ophthalmopathy. Overall study results and limits: The model made its ophthalmopathy prediction, and onset followed a median roughly six months later.

Reasons for excluding patients were uncontrolled infection, other autoimmune disease, pregnancy or lactation. Diagnosis relied on clinical symptoms, serum thyroxine and TRAb, thyroid ultrasound and orbital computed tomography. The receptor comes from an adult woman with Graves' disease, either hyperthyroidism or ophthalmopathy (not recorded which). This rearrangement joins TRBV19 to TRBJ1-3; maybe TRBD1 (6 bases). Sequencing was carried out using peripheral blood or thyroid tissue (not recorded which). CDR3 in DNA: TGTGCCAGTACCGGCAGGGGTAGAAACACCATATATTTT. It is translated as CASTGRGRNTIYF.